The 14 T cell receptor beta chains given below trace back to one sample, sequenced in a study of blood T cells in healthy people across ages. Primers used in a second PCR of about 6 to 12 cycles were a sample-barcoded 5' primer and a J-beta primer mix. TCRdb fed the 5' RACE reads into MiXCR, producing one record per CDR3 protein. Here the sample spans 600,000 to 1,000,000 distinct CDR3 sequences, 58% being singletons. Sequencing was carried out using blood. These receptors all come from a young man in good health.

This rearrangement joins TRBV20-1 to TRBJ2-1; 9 nucleotides match TRBD2. Germline V CDR1 and CDR2: DFQATT, SNEGSKA (reference sequence). The CDR3 extends over 14 amino acids. V gave up 6 bases and J gave up 2 bases; unmatched junction bases: 5. CDR3 region: CSALIAGAYNEQFF. CDR3 in DNA: TGCAGTGCCTTGATAGCGGGGGCCTACAATGAGCAGTTCTTC.

The sample holds one count of this clonotype. The gene calls are TRBV28 and TRBJ2-4, with D possibly TRBD2 on 6 matching bases. Trimming removed 2 bases from V and 0 bases from J, with 8 bases in between. Germline-derived CDR1 and CDR2 are MDHEN and SYDVKM. The CDR3 sequence is 15 residues long. The CDR3: CASSLQRVAKNIQYF. The CDR3 region has the DNA TGTGCCAGCAGTTTACAGCGGGTAGCCAAAAACATTCAGTACTTC.

Comments on this clonotype: A single base separates this from a much larger clone, so it may be a read error. The rearrangement links TRBV11-2 to TRBJ2-7, with 9 positions matching TRBD2. CDR3 length: 14 residues. Germline lookup yields CDR1 SGHAT and CDR2 FQNNGV. V dropped 6 bases and J dropped 7; count of bases not matched to a gene: 10. The CDR3 nucleotides read TGTGCCAGCAGTCATAGCGGGAGTAATGATGAGCAGTACTTC. This sequence encodes CASSHSGSNDEQYF.

The chain carries TRBV20-1 and TRBJ1-2; D uncertain. The germline V and J ends were trimmed by 0 bases and 1 base, with 12 bases remaining between them. This CDR3 is built from 15 residues. Germline CDR1 reads DFQATT; CDR2 reads SNEGSKA (reference sequence). The chain's CDR3 is CSARDLGGINYGYTF. The CDR3 DNA follows: TGCAGTGCTAGAGATCTGGGCGGGATTAACTATGGCTACACCTTC.

The chain links TRBV29-1 to TRBJ1-5; the match to TRBD1 covers 9 bases. This CDR3 is built from 14 residues. J was trimmed by 1 base and V by 6 bases; bases with no gene match: 4. Germline values: CDR1 SQVTM, CDR2 ANQGSEA. CDR3 nucleotide sequence: TGCAGCGTCGCTGACAGGGGGAGCAATCAGCCCCAGCATTTT. It translates to CSVADRGSNQPQHF.

V gene TRBV7-2 combines with J gene TRBJ1-2; the D gene is possibly TRBD1 (6 bases). The CDR3 is 14 amino acids. V was clipped by 3 bases and J by 7 bases, with 15 bases between them. CDR1 is SGHTA and CDR2 is FQGNSA in the germline V gene. CDR3 sequence reads: CASSLHRDACGYTF. In DNA form, the CDR3 reads TGTGCCAGCAGCTTGCACAGGGACGCCTGTGGCTACACCTTC.

In its sample, this clonotype was seen a few times. This may be a read error: a much more frequent sequence differs by one nucleotide. J is TRBJ1-6 and V is TRBV20-1, with D possibly being TRBD1 (6 bases). The CDR3 length is 12 residues. Germline CDR1 reads DFQATT; CDR2 reads SNEGSKA (reference sequence). As DNA, the CDR3 is TGCAGTGTCCCAGGGGAGGCTTCACCCCCCCACTTT. Amino acids: CSVPGEASPPHF.

For the CDR3, the DNA is TGTGCCATCAGTGAGTCCCGGGGAAGCACAGATACGCAGTATTTT. Translating gives CAISESRGSTDTQYF. The rearrangement joins TRBV10-3 to TRBJ2-3; maybe TRBD2 (5 bases). CDR3 length: 15 amino acids. Germline CDR1 reads ENHRY; CDR2 reads SYGVKD. The V end lost 0 bases, the J end lost 0 bases, and 7 bases lay between the germline ends.

Comments on this clonotype: At one boundary the junction diverges from the germline segment, which might be a read error. The chain carries TRBV5-5 and TRBJ2-7; D call uncertain. The CDR3 loop spans 11 amino acids. From germline, CDR1 is SGHKS and CDR2 YYEKEE (reference sequence). The CDR3 protein is CTSSLAYEQYF. CDR3 in DNA: TGTACCAGCAGCTTGGCTTACGAGCAGTACTTC. Full variable domain (rest looked up from reference TRBV5-5 and TRBJ2-7): DAGVTQSPTHLIKTRGQQVTLRCSPISGHKSVSWYQQVLGQGPQFIFQYYEKEERGRGNFPDRFSARQFPNYSSELNVNALLLGDSALYLCTSSLAYEQYFGPGTRLTVT.

The V call is TRBV5-5, the J call TRBJ2-1; tentative D call: TRBD1 (6 bases). TRBJ2-7 explains the end of the DNA better; the J call may be wrong. Germline V gene lookup returns CDR1 SGHKS and CDR2 YYEKEE (reference sequence). This CDR3 comprises 16 residues. CDR3 DNA: TGTGCCAGCAGCTTGGGGGACATTGCCCCTTACAATGAGCAGTACTTC. It yields the protein CASSLGDIAPYNEQYF.

The chain carries TRBV6-5 and TRBJ2-1; 12 bases are a match to TRBD2. V lost 4 bases, J lost 10 bases, and 8 bases stayed unmatched. CDR1 is MNHEY, CDR2 SVGAGI, per germline. CDR3 length: 15 amino acids. Here the CDR3 reads CASSFRLAGADEQFF. The DNA of the CDR3 is TGTGCCAGCAGTTTCCGACTAGCGGGAGCAGACGAGCAGTTCTTC.

The chain employs TRBV13 and TRBJ2-3; D possibly uses TRBD1 or TRBD2 (5 bases each). Germline CDR1 PRHDT, CDR2 FYEKMQ (reference sequence). The length of the CDR3 is 16 residues. The V gene lost 4 bases and the J gene lost 7 bases, with 21 bases spanning the gap. The CDR3 sequence is CASSSTNSGRPNTQYF. The CDR3 region has the DNA TGTGCCAGCAGCTCCACAAACTCGGGACGCCCCAATACGCAGTATTTT. Combining the CDR3 with reference TRBV13 and TRBJ2-3 gives the whole variable domain AAGVIQSPRHLIKEKRETATLKCYPIPRHDTVYWYQQGPGQDPQFLISFYEKMQSDKGSIPDRFSAQQFSDYHSELNMSSLELGDSALYFCASSSTNSGRPNTQYFGPGTRLTVL.

The chain has TRBV20-1 and TRBJ2-5, with TRBD2 identical over 11 bases. Trimming removed 4 bases from V and 11 bases from J; junction bases left unmatched: 18. The germline V gene encodes CDR1 DFQATT and CDR2 SNEGSKA (reference sequence). The CDR3 has 16 residues. The chain's CDR3 is CSAITSVTSGVDEQYF. Here the CDR3 DNA reads TGCAGTGCTATAACCTCCGTGACTAGCGGGGTGGATGAGCAGTACTTC.

The chain links TRBV5-1 to TRBJ2-5; D ambiguous. Trimming took 1 base from V and 2 from J, leaving 12 bases between them. The CDR3 consists of 15 residues. Germline V lookup: CDR1 SGHRS, CDR2 YFSETQ. This chain's CDR3 is CASSLSRPGQETQYF. In DNA form, the CDR3 reads TGCGCCAGCAGCTTGTCAAGACCCGGACAAGAGACCCAGTACTTC.